This T cell receptor (beta chain) comes out of a study of neurological immune-mediated disorders (dated by TCRdb to the late 2010s). Background for the entire study: Among the roughly 34 multiple sclerosis patients, relapsing-remitting MS was present in some 30 and secondary progressive MS was present in 3. The study compared peripheral blood TCR-beta repertoires of HTLV-I-associated myelopathy (HAM/TSP) patients, multiple sclerosis patients and healthy controls using UMI-based sequencing. The approximately 100 TCR-beta libraries included longitudinal samples, technical triplicates and paired sorted CD4+ and CD8+ T-cell subsets alongside PBMC samples. The cohort included roughly 71 subjects: approximately 14 with HAM/TSP, about 34 with multiple sclerosis, and approximately 20 healthy controls.

This clonotype was observed at least ten times. Its antigen remains unidentified. It has no much larger one-base neighbor in the sample; base qualities were not kept. cDNA was synthesized by template-switch 5'RACE using a primer with a 10-nucleotide random unique molecular identifier that tagged each TCR transcript. Each sequencing run produced over 160 million TCR-beta sequences covering 15-18 subjects. Total RNA was extracted with the RNeasy kit. The KAPA Real-time Library Amplification kit was used to amplify TCR-beta VDJ regions with primers for the TCR constant region and the 5'RACE anchor. A first PCR added sample indexes and Illumina adaptors, and a second PCR then raised library yield. The roughly 650 bp TCR product was size-selected on a 2% E-gel SizeSelection system after Ampure bead purification. Before pooling, libraries had their quality checked on a Bioanalyzer, their concentration measured with Qubit, and their quantity determined with the Kapa Library Quantification kit. Libraries were sequenced paired-end 2 x 150 bp on an Illumina HiSeq 2500. To increase sequence diversity, about 25-30% phiX was spiked into each library pool. The authors processed their data as follows. The UMI-based MiGEC pipeline processed quality-filtered reads and removed over 75% of raw TCR sequences during error correction. IMGT germline references were used for aligning VDJ genes, and each clonotype was defined as a unique CDR3 amino acid sequence together with its V-J genes. VDJtools evaluated clonal expansion, Shannon diversity and CDR3 relatedness (CalcPairwiseDistances, ClusterSamples); CLCbio workbench built phylogenetic trees. Clones with at least 8 unique UMIs were defined as expanded, with this threshold being based on coefficient-of-variation modelling across technical triplicates. TCRdb cleaned the public reads at Q25 with fastp, built clones with MiXCR and kept in-frame beta chains. CDR3 protein duplicates are merged, each entry listing the most common genes and DNA. The V and J calls, along with clone size, are taken from TCRdb and not from the paper's own processing. The sample table contains tens of thousands of distinct CDR3 sequences; only one count was recorded for around 3.1% of them. Of the sample, about 4% falls within the top ten clones.

On the study overall, not on this receptor specifically: No identical CDR3 amino acid sequences were shared among expanded clones across subjects, suggesting private TCR-beta repertoires in all groups. In phylogenetic analysis, the repertoires of 18 of 34 MS patients grouped into a cluster of related CDR3 sequences, which suggests a possible signature at the repertoire level. TCR clonal expansion was greatest in HAM/TSP patients and smallest in MS patients, who ranked below even healthy controls. The MS cluster showed no association with clinical or MRI features, and the authors stated that larger cohorts are needed.

V is clipped by 1 base and J by 4 bases, and the sequence between their germline boundaries is 6 bases long. In the germline V gene, CDR1 corresponds to KGHDR and CDR2 to SFDVKD. Its CDR3 holds 13 amino acids, cysteine through phenylalanine. The retained sequence is limited to the CDR3, 39 bases, with the frame set at the first base. For the unsorted PBMC libraries, 2 million PBMCs were stored in RNAlater at -80 degrees C until RNA extraction and were used to generate the libraries. The multiple sclerosis patients were enrolled in a US clinical protocol that used magnetic resonance imaging to evaluate disease progression. Peripheral blood was subjected to Ficoll-Hypaque density gradient centrifugation to isolate PBMCs, which were then cryopreserved in liquid nitrogen.

This chain is built from TRBV24-1 and TRBJ1-1; the D gene lacks a confident call. Specimen: PBMCs. This TCR was recovered from a man between 40 and 49 years old with multiple sclerosis. The sequenced DNA is TGTGCCACCAGTGATTTTGCTGGCACTGAAGCTTTCTTT. The translation is CATSDFAGTEAFF.